This record looks at one T cell receptor (beta chain) sequence and its context. Its specificity is unknown. This record comes from a study of OX40 agonist ivuxolimab in advanced cancers. Broader study findings: The average count of expanded clones was higher among CD8+ T cells than among CD4+.

Germline CDR1 is GTSNPN and CDR2 is SVGIG (reference sequence). V lost 0 bases, J lost 0 bases, and 23 bases lay in between. The CDR3 is 19 amino acids. On cycle 4 day 1 and cycle 7 day 1, as well as at baseline, blood was sampled. TCRdb keeps only in-frame clones here, not all; method: immunoSEQ multiplex PCR. The top ten clones hold 10% of a sample with some 43,000 clones, approximately 87% of them seen once. This rearrangement joins TRBV30 to TRBJ2-5; perhaps TRBD1 as D (6 bases). The sequence was collected from an adult with an advanced solid tumor such as melanoma, head and neck, liver or kidney cancer. The source was CD4+ or CD8+ T cells sorted from blood, collected in a trial of the OX40 agonist ivuxolimab. CDR3 sequence (DNA): TGTGCCTGGAGTGTAACCATCATGTACAGGGACGGTTACCAAGAGACCCAGTACTTC. It is translated as CAWSVTIMYRDGYQETQYF. Together with reference TRBV30 and TRBJ2-5, the CDR3 gives the full variable domain: SQTIHQWPATLVQPVGSPLSLECTVEGTSNPNLYWYRQAAGRGLQLLFYSVGIGQISSEVPQNLSASRPQDRQFILSSKKLLLSDSGFYLCAWSVTIMYRDGYQETQYFGPGTRLLVL.